This T cell receptor (beta chain) was sequenced during a study of cytomegalovirus exposure and HLA in healthy donors. At the level of the study: An earlier analysis identified some 110 million unique TCR beta sequences in about 200 million T cells.

Despite likely unrecorded immune exposures, the donors were nominally healthy at the time of sampling. The study, taken as a whole, reports: Several of the most significant clusters appeared linked to common viral pathogens, based on a later analysis. Despite most TCR sequences being rare, some public TCRs occurred in many donors.

The PCR employed 60 Vbeta primers together with 13 Jbeta primers. Libraries were prepared by immunoSEQ multiplex PCR; TCRdb keeps only in-frame clonotypes and omits some of them. The listing records approximately 92,000 clones. Remarks on this clone: The antigen is unknown. Relative to the germline gene, one junction end is altered; a read error may explain this.

The sequencing input was PBMCs. This clonotype originated in a woman in her thirties in good health and CMV-seronegative.

CDR3 in DNA: TGCGCCAGCAGCCATGGGGGGTCTTATCGCTTT. Residues: CASSHGGSYRF. The chain couples TRBV4-1 to TRBJ1-1, with D tentatively TRBD1 (5 bases). Per the germline V gene, CDR1 is MGHRA and CDR2 is YSYEKL. There are 11 residues in the CDR3.